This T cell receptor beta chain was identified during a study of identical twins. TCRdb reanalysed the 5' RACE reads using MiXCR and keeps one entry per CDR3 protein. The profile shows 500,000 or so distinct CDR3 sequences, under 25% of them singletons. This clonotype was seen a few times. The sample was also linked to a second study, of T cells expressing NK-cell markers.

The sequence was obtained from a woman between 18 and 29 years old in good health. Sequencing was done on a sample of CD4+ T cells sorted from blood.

CDR3 region: CASSLKAEPSYEQYF. In DNA form, the CDR3 reads TGTGCCAGCAGCTTAAAGGCAGAACCTTCCTACGAGCAGTACTTC. The chain uses TRBV7-3 and TRBJ2-7; D is undetermined. The CDR3 is 15 residues long. CDR1 and CDR2 from the germline V gene are SGHTA and FQGTGA. The germline V and J ends were trimmed by 1 base and 1 base, with 11 bases remaining between them. Full variable domain (remainder filled in from reference TRBV7-3 and TRBJ2-7): GAGVSQTPSNKVTEKGKYVELRCDPISGHTALYWYRQSLGQGPEFLIYFQGTGAADDSGLPNDRFFAVRPEGSVSTLKIQRTERGDSAVYLCASSLKAEPSYEQYFGPGTRLTVT.